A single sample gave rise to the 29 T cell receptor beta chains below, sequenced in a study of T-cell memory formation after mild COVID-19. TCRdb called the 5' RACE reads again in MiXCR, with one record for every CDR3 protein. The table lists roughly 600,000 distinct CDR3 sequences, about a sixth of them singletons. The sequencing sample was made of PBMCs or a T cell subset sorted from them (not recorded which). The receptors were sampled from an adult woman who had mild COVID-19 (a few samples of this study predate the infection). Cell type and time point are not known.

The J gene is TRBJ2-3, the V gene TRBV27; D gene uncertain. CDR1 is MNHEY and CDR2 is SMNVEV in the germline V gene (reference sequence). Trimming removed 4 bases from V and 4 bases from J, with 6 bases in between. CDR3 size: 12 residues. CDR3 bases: TGTGCCAGCAGTTCCTTTGCAGATACGCAGTATTTT. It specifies CASSSFADTQYF.

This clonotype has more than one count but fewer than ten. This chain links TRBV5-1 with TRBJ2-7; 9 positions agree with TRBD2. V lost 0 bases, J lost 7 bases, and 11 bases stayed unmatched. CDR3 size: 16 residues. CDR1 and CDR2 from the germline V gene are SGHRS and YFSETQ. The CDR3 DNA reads TGCGCCAGCAGCTTGGCAGCGGGAGGCCACCGCGATGAGCAGTACTTC. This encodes CASSLAAGGHRDEQYF.

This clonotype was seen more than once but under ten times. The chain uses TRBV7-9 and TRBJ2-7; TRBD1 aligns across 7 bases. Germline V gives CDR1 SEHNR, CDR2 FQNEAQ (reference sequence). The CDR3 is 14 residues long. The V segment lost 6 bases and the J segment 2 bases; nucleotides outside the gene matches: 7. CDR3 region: CASRQIQGTYEQYF. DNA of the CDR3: TGTGCCAGCAGACAAATACAGGGGACCTACGAGCAGTACTTC.

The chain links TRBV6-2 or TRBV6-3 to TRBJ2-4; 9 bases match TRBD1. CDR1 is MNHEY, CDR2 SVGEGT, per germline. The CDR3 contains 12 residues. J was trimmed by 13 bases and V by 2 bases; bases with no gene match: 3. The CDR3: CASSYPDRGQYF. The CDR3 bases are TGTGCCAGCAGTTACCCAGACAGGGGGCAGTACTTC.

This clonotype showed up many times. The CDR3 region is CASSLYQQDTQYF. The CDR3 DNA sequence: TGTGCCAGCAGCTTATATCAGCAAGATACGCAGTATTTT. V usage is TRBV11-2 and J usage is TRBJ2-3; D gene uncertain. The CDR3 loop spans 13 amino acids. The germline V gene has CDR1 SGHAT and CDR2 FQNNGV. V shed 2 bases and J shed 5 bases, with 8 bases lying between them.

The CDR3 sequence is CASSWSYNEQFF. CDR3 nucleotides: TGTGCCAGCAGCTGGAGCTACAATGAGCAGTTCTTC. The rearrangement links TRBV12-3 or TRBV12-4 to TRBJ2-1; D remains ambiguous. The CDR3 extends over 12 amino acids. V dropped 6 bases and J dropped 3 bases, with 6 bases sitting between them.

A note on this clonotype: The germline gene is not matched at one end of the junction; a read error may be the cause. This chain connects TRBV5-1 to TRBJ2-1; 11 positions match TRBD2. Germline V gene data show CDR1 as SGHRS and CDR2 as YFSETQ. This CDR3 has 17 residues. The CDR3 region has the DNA TGCGCCAGCAGGTTGGGACTAGCGGAGTACTCGTACAATGAGCAGTTCTTC. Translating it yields CASRLGLAEYSYNEQFF.

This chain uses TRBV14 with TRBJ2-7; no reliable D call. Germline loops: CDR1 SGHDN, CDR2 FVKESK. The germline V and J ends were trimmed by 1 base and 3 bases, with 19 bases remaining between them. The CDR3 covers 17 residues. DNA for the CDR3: TGTGCCAGCAGCCAAGCATTCGCTCCGGCAGTTGACTACGAGCAGTACTTC. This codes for CASSQAFAPAVDYEQYF.

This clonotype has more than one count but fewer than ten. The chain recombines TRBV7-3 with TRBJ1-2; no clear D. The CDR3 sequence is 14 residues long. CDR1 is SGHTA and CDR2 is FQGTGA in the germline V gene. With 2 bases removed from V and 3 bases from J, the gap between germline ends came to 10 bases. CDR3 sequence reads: CASSLDGAYYGYTF. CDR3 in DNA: TGTGCCAGCAGCTTAGACGGCGCTTACTATGGCTACACCTTC.

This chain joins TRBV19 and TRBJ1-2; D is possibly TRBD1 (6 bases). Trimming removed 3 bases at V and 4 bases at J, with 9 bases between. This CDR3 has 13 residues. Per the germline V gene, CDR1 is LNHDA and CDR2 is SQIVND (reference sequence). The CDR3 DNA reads TGTGCCAGTAGTATCTTACAGGGCTATGGCTACACCTTC. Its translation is CASSILQGYGYTF.

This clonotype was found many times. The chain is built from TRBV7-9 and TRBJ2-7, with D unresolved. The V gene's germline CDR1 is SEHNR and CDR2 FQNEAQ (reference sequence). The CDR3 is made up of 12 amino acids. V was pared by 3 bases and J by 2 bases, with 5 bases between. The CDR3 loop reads CASSFGAYEQYF. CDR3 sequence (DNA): TGTGCCAGCAGCTTTGGCGCCTACGAGCAGTACTTC.

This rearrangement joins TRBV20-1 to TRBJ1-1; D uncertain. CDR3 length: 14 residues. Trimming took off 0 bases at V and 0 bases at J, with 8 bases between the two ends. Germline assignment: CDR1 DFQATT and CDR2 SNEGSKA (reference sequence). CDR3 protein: CSARDEHMNTEAFF. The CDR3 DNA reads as TGCAGTGCTAGAGATGAACATATGAACACTGAAGCTTTCTTT.

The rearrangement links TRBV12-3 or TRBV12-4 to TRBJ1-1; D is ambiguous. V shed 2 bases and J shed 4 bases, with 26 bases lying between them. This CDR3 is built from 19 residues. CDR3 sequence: CASSLSHPPFTASSTEAFF. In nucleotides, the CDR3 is TGTGCCAGCAGTTTATCCCACCCACCGTTCACAGCGTCGAGCACTGAAGCTTTCTTT.

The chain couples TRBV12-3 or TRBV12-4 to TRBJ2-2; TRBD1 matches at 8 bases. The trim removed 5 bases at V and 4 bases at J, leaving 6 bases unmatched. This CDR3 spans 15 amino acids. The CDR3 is CASSLRQGFTGELFF. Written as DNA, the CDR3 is TGTGCCAGCAGTCTCAGACAGGGGTTCACCGGGGAGCTGTTTTTT.

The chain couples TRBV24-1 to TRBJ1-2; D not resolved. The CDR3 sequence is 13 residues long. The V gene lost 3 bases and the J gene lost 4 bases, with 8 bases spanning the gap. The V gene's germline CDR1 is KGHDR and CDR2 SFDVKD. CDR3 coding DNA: TGTGCCACCAGTGATCCTGCCTTCTATGGCTACACCTTC. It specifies CATSDPAFYGYTF.

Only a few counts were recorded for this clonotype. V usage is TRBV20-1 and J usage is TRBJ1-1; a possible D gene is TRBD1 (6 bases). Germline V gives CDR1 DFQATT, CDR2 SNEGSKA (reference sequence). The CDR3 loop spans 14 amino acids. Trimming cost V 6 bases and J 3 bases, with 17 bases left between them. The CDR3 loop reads CSAETHDRHTEAFF. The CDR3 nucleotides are TGCAGTGCGGAGACCCACGACAGGCACACTGAAGCTTTCTTT.

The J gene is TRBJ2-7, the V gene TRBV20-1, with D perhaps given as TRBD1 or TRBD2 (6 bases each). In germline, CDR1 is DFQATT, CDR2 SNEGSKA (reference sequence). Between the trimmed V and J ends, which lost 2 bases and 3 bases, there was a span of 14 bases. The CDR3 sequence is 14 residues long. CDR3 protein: CSARLRGGVYEQYF. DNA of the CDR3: TGCAGTGCTAGACTCAGGGGCGGGGTCTACGAGCAGTACTTC.

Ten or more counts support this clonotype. In DNA form, the CDR3 reads TGCGCCAGCAGCTTGTTGACGGGGGGCCTTACCTACGAGCAGTACTTC. Translating gives CASSLLTGGLTYEQYF. V gene TRBV5-1 combines with J gene TRBJ2-7; possibly TRBD2 for D (7 bases). V dropped 1 base and J dropped 2 bases, with 16 bases sitting between them. The CDR3 extends over 16 amino acids. Germline CDR1 SGHRS, CDR2 YFSETQ.

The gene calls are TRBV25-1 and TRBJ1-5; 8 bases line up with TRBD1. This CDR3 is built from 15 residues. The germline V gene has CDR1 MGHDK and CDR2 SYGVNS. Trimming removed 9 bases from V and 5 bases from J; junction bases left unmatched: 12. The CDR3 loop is CASPRETGDYQPQHF. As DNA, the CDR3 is TGTGCCAGTCCCCGTGAGACAGGGGACTATCAGCCCCAGCATTTT.

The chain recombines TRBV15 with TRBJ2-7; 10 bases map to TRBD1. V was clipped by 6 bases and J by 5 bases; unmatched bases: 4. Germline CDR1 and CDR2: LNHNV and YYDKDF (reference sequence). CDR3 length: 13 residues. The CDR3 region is CATRTGGFNEQYF. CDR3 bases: TGTGCCACCAGGACAGGGGGCTTCAACGAGCAGTACTTC.

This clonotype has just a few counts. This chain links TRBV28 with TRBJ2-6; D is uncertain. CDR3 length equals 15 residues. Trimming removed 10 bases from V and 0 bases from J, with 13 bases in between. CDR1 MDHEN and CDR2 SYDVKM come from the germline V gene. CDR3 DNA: TGTGCCACCTCGCTCTGGAGCTCTGGGGCCAACGTCCTGACTTTC. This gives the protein CATSLWSSGANVLTF.

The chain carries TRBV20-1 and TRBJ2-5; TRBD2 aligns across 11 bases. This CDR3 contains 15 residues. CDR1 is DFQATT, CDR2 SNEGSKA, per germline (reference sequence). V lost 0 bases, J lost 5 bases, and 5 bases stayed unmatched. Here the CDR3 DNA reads TGCAGTGCTAGAGATGGTAGCGGGAGGGCGGAGACCCAGTACTTC. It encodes CSARDGSGRAETQYF.

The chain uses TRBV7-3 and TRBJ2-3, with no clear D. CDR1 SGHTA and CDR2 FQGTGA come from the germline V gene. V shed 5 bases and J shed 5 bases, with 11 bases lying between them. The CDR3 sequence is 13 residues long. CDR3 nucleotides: TGTGCCAGCAGCCCCGCGCTTCAAGATACGCAGTATTTT. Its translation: CASSPALQDTQYF.

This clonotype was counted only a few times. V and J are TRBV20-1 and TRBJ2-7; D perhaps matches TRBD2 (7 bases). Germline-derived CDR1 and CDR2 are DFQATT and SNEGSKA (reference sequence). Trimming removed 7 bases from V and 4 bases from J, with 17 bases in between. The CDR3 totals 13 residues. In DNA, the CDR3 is TGCAGTGTTCGGGGGGCGGGAGAGTACGAGCAGTACTTC. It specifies CSVRGAGEYEQYF.

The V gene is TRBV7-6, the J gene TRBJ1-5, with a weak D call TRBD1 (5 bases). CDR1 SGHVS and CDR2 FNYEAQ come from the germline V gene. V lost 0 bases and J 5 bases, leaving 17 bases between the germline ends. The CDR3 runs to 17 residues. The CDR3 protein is CASSLAWGGGGDQPQHF. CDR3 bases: TGTGCCAGCAGCTTAGCTTGGGGGGGAGGAGGAGATCAGCCCCAGCATTTT.

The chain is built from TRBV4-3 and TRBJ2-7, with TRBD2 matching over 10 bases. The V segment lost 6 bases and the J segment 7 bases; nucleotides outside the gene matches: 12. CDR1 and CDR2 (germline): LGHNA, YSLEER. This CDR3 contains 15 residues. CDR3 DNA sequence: TGCGCCAGCAGTCACGGGCTAGCGGGAGACGGGGAGCAGTACTTC. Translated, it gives CASSHGLAGDGEQYF.

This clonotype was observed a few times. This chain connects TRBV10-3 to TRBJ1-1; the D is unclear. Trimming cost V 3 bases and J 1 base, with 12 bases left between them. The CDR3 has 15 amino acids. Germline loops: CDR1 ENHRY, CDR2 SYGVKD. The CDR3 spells CAISDPPGRNTEAFF. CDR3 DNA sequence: TGTGCCATCAGTGATCCCCCGGGCCGGAACACTGAAGCTTTCTTT.

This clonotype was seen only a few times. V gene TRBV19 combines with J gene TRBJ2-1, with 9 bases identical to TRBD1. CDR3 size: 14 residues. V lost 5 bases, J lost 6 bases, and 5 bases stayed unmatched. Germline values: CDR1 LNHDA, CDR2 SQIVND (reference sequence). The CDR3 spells CASSPGQGINEQFF. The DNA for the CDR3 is TGTGCCAGTAGTCCTGGACAGGGGATCAATGAGCAGTTCTTC. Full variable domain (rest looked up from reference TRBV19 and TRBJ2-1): DGGITQSPKYLFRKEGQNVTLSCEQNLNHDAMYWYRQDPGQGLRLIYYSQIVNDFQKGDIAEGYSVSREKKESFPLTVTSAQKNPTAFYLCASSPGQGINEQFFGPGTRLTVL.

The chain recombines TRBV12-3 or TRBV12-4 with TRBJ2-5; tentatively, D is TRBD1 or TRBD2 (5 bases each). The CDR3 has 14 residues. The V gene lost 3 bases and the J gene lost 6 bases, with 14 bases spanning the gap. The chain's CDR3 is CASSFGGALKTQYF. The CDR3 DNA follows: TGTGCCAGCAGTTTTGGGGGAGCTCTCAAGACCCAGTACTTC.